This T cell receptor (beta chain) was retrieved from a study of blood T cells in healthy people across ages. The CDR3 spans 16 residues. V was clipped by 2 bases and J by 5 bases; unmatched bases: 9. In germline, CDR1 is SGHTA, CDR2 FQGNSA. This clonotype was seen a few times. The use of a sample-barcoded 5' primer and a J-beta primer mix characterized a second PCR of 7 to 11 cycles. TCRdb reanalysed the 5' RACE reads using MiXCR and keeps one entry per CDR3 protein. The sample carries some 1.7 million distinct CDR3 sequences, 28% recorded once. Sample: blood. This receptor was obtained from a woman in her 30s in good health. This sequence joins TRBV7-2 and TRBJ2-7; 10 positions match TRBD2. This chain's CDR3 is CASSLNNLAGVDEQYF. The CDR3 DNA follows: TGTGCCAGCAGCTTAAACAACCTAGCGGGAGTAGACGAGCAGTACTTC. The complete variable domain, with remaining parts taken from reference TRBV7-2 and TRBJ2-7, reads GAGVSQSPSNKVTEKGKDVELRCDPISGHTALYWYRQSLGQGLEFLIYFQGNSAPDKSGLPSDRFSAERTGGSVSTLTIQRTQQEDSAVYLCASSLNNLAGVDEQYFGPGTRLTVT.